The rows below give T cell receptor beta chains drawn from one sample of a study of blood T cells in healthy people across ages. One entry per CDR3 protein results from TCRdb running MiXCR on the 5' RACE reads. This table has fewer than 1 million distinct CDR3 sequences, roughly 44% appearing once. The sample consisted of blood. Source of these receptors: a man in his 60s in good health. The CDR3 runs from the conserved cysteine through the conserved F or W. The D gene is left open where the match is weak. Not all rows give a size; the values are once, few, many and, for expanded clones, a class.

abundance,len,j_gene,d_gene,v_gene,CDR3aa,CDR3nt
NA,16,TRBJ2-7,NA,TRBV5-1,CASSLAGARASYEQYF,TGCGCCAGCAGCTTGGCCGGAGCCAGGGCGTCCTACGAGCAGTACTTC
NA,14,TRBJ1-2,NA,TRBV9,CASSDFPGTHGYTF,TGTGCCAGCAGCGACTTTCCGGGGACGCATGGCTACACCTTC
once,14,TRBJ2-5,NA,TRBV6-2/TRBV6-3,CASSHPRGDHEQYF,TGTGCCAGCAGTCACCCCAGGGGGGATCATGAGCAGTACTTC
few,13,TRBJ2-3,NA,TRBV29-1,CSAPQDNTDTQYF,TGCAGCGCCCCTCAGGATAACACAGATACGCAGTATTTT
NA,15,TRBJ2-7,TRBD2,TRBV4-3,CASSEARLAAYEQYF,TGCGCCAGCAGCGAAGCACGACTAGCGGCCTACGAGCAGTACTTC
NA,14,TRBJ1-5,NA,TRBV10-3,CAISESGGSRPQHF,TGTGCCATCAGTGAGTCCGGGGGTAGTAGGCCCCAGCATTTT
NA,17,TRBJ1-2,TRBD1,TRBV30,CAWSLYPGQGYGYGYTF,TGTGCCTGGAGTTTATACCCGGGACAGGGCTATGGCTATGGCTACACCTTC
once,16,TRBJ2-5,NA,TRBV10-3,CAISDAAALAQNEQYF,TGTGCCATAAGCGACGCCGCCGCTTTGGCCCAGAATGAGCAGTACTTC
NA,16,TRBJ1-1,TRBD1,TRBV7-2,CASSLGWDRPNTEAFF,TGTGCCAGCAGCTTGGGATGGGACAGGCCGAACACTGAAGCTTTCTTT
NA,17,TRBJ2-7,TRBD1,TRBV9,CASSARTGGGGDYEQYF,TGTGCCAGCAGCGCCCGGACAGGGGGCGGGGGAGACTACGAGCAGTACTTC
NA,11,TRBJ2-1,NA,TRBV9,CASRGDEEQFF,TGTGCCAGCAGGGGGGACGAGGAGCAGTTCTTC
NA,14,TRBJ2-1,NA,TRBV9,CASTRTESYNEQFF,TGTGCCAGCACCCGGACAGAATCCTACAATGAGCAGTTCTTC
NA,17,TRBJ1-6,NA,TRBV7-2,CASSLPARGLPWVPLHF,TGTGCCAGCAGCTTACCCGCACGGGGCCTGCCCTGGGTACCCCTCCACTTT
few,14,TRBJ1-1,NA,TRBV6-2/TRBV6-3,CASSYRGPGTEAFF,TGTGCCAGCAGTTACCGAGGGCCGGGCACTGAAGCTTTCTTT
NA,17,TRBJ2-2,NA,TRBV18,CASSPPNAGLNTGELFF,TGTGCCAGCTCACCACCAAACGCGGGGCTCAACACCGGGGAGCTGTTTTTT
once,14,TRBJ2-5,NA,TRBV6-5,CASSYRARIETQYF,TGTGCCAGCAGTTACCGGGCTAGGATAGAGACCCAGTACTTC
few,14,TRBJ1-2,NA,TRBV12-3/TRBV12-4,CASSPQTANYGYTF,TGTGCCAGCAGTCCCCAGACAGCTAACTATGGCTACACCTTC
few,19,TRBJ2-6,NA,TRBV5-4,CASSFALGQQHSGANVLTF,TGTGCCAGCAGCTTTGCGCTAGGACAGCAGCACTCTGGGGCCAACGTCCTGACTTTC
few,15,TRBJ1-2,NA,TRBV4-3,CASSQVREGNYGYTF,TGCGCCAGCAGCCAAGTCCGGGAGGGCAACTATGGCTACACCTTC
few,14,TRBJ1-2,NA,TRBV6-6,CASSSVGVNYGYTF,TGTGCCAGCAGTTCCGTCGGGGTGAACTATGGCTACACCTTC
few,12,TRBJ2-5,NA,TRBV30,CAWSALRETQYF,TGTGCCTGGAGTGCCCTCCGTGAGACCCAGTACTTC
few,20,TRBJ2-7,TRBD1,TRBV6-2/TRBV6-3,CASSFVARNNGGQRDYEQYF,TGTGCCAGCAGTTTCGTCGCTCGCAATAATGGGGGACAGAGAGACTACGAGCAGTACTTC
NA,16,TRBJ2-1,TRBD2,TRBV5-1,CASGLRLAGGVDEQFF,TGCGCCAGCGGCCTGCGACTAGCGGGGGGCGTAGATGAGCAGTTCTTC
NA,15,TRBJ2-7,TRBD2,TRBV20-1,CSARLPGLATYEQYF,TGCAGTGCTAGGCTACCGGGACTAGCGACGTACGAGCAGTACTTC
few,16,TRBJ2-7,TRBD2,TRBV20-1,CSARGSGGARGNEQYF,TGCAGTGCTAGAGGTAGCGGGGGGGCCAGGGGGAACGAGCAGTACTTC
NA,13,TRBJ2-5,NA,TRBV28,CASNKTVQETQYF,TGTGCCAGCAACAAGACAGTTCAAGAGACCCAGTACTTC
few,15,TRBJ2-4,NA,TRBV6-2/TRBV6-3,CASSPSVLAKNIQYF,TGTGCCAGCAGTCCAAGCGTACTAGCCAAAAACATTCAGTACTTC
few,14,TRBJ2-7,TRBD1,TRBV7-9,CASSEGGRSYEQYF,TGTGCCAGCAGCGAAGGGGGCAGATCCTACGAGCAGTACTTC
NA,14,TRBJ2-6,NA,TRBV6-1,CASNLDPGANVLTF,TGTGCCAGCAATTTGGACCCTGGGGCCAACGTCCTGACTTTC
NA,14,TRBJ2-5,NA,TRBV7-2,CASSRRGAQETQYF,TGTGCCAGCAGCCGGCGGGGTGCCCAAGAGACCCAGTACTTC
few,15,TRBJ2-5,TRBD2,TRBV29-1,CSVEGGTILQETQYF,TGCAGCGTTGAAGGCGGGACTATCCTTCAAGAGACCCAGTACTTC
few,16,TRBJ2-1,NA,TRBV7-3,CASSLDQAHPSREQFF,TGTGCCAGCAGCTTAGACCAGGCTCATCCATCCAGGGAGCAGTTCTTC
NA,13,TRBJ2-7,NA,TRBV4-3,CASSQAAGYEQYF,TGCGCCAGCAGCCAAGCTGCGGGTTACGAGCAGTACTTC
NA,14,TRBJ1-2,NA,TRBV20-1,CSASTGEYNSGYTF,TGCAGTGCTTCGACGGGGGAATATAACTCTGGCTACACCTTC
NA,16,TRBJ2-5,TRBD2,TRBV20-1,CSALIPGTSIRETQYF,TGCAGTGCACTTATTCCCGGGACTAGCATTCGTGAGACCCAGTACTTC
many,16,TRBJ1-2,TRBD1,TRBV6-6,CASSPLDRWDDYGYTF,TGTGCCAGCAGTCCGTTGGACAGGTGGGACGACTATGGCTACACCTTC
few,15,TRBJ1-5,TRBD1,TRBV28,CASSLDRGSNQPQHF,TGTGCCAGCAGTTTAGACAGGGGAAGCAATCAGCCCCAGCATTTT